This TCR beta chain was found in a study of blood T cells in healthy people across ages. Sample-barcoded 5' priming and a J-beta primer mix drove a second PCR of roughly 7 to 11 cycles. Using its own MiXCR run on the 5' RACE reads, TCRdb lists one record per CDR3 protein. The table has about 680,000 distinct CDR3 sequences, over 45% seen once; the top ten hold roughly a third. Germline V lookup: CDR1 SGHRS, CDR2 YFSETQ. J gave up 7 bases and V 5 bases, and 7 bases lay outside the gene matches. The CDR3 has 15 residues. The V gene is TRBV5-1, the J gene TRBJ2-2, with TRBD1 matching 11 bases. Material: blood. This TCR came from a woman aged 60 to 75 in good health. This CDR3 reads CASSWTGGSNGELFF. CDR3 nucleotides: TGCGCCAGCAGTTGGACAGGGGGCTCGAACGGGGAGCTGTTTTTT. The variable domain in full, completed from reference TRBV5-1 and TRBJ2-2, reads KAGVTQTPRYLIKTRGQQVTLSCSPISGHRSVSWYQQTPGQGLQFLFEYFSETQRNKGNFPGRFSGRQFSNSRSEMNVSTLELGDSALYLCASSWTGGSNGELFFGEGSRLTVL.